What follows are 32 T cell receptor beta chains derived from one specimen sequenced in a study of response to subunit inactivated influenza vaccine. TCRdb reprocessed the RT-PCR reads with MiXCR, giving one entry per CDR3 protein. The table shows 590,000 or so distinct CDR3 sequences, with around 15% occurring only once. The sequencing used PBMCs from blood, collected less than 15 days before vaccination. Receptor source: a man aged 50 to 59 who received an inactivated influenza vaccine.

There are a few counts of this clonotype. The rearrangement links TRBV5-1 to TRBJ1-1; D may be TRBD1 (6 bases). This CDR3 has 19 residues. The germline CDR1 and CDR2 sequences are SGHRS and YFSETQ. The ends were cut back, 1 base at V and 10 bases at J, with 32 bases in the middle. CDR3: CASSLSYVGGALFDLGAFF. The CDR3 nucleotides are TGCGCCAGCAGCTTGTCGTATGTAGGGGGGGCGTTATTTGATTTAGGAGCTTTCTTT. The full variable domain, with the rest looked up from reference TRBV5-1 and TRBJ1-1, is KAGVTQTPRYLIKTRGQQVTLSCSPISGHRSVSWYQQTPGQGLQFLFEYFSETQRNKGNFPGRFSGRQFSNSRSEMNVSTLELGDSALYLCASSLSYVGGALFDLGAFFGQGTRLTVV.

Only a few counts were recorded for this clonotype. The CDR3 DNA reads as TGCGCCAGCAGCCAATGGGTAGCGGGGAGACAAGAGACCCAGTACTTC. This codes for CASSQWVAGRQETQYF. The J gene is TRBJ2-5, the V gene TRBV4-3, with 8 nucleotides matching TRBD2. Trimming at V came to 2 bases and at J to 2 bases, leaving 7 bases not matched to a gene. The germline gives CDR1 LGHNA, CDR2 YSLEER. CDR3 length: 16 amino acids.

This clonotype came up a few times. CDR3 amino acids: CASSRGRHGYEQYF. The CDR3 region has the DNA TGCGCCAGCAGTCGCGGACGTCACGGATACGAGCAGTACTTC. The chain couples TRBV4-3 to TRBJ2-7; no clear D gene. The germline CDR1 and CDR2 sequences are LGHNA and YSLEER. This CDR3 spans 14 amino acids. V dropped 6 bases and J dropped 4 bases, with 16 bases sitting between them.

The V gene is TRBV7-8, the J gene TRBJ2-7, with D possibly being TRBD2 (6 bases). Germline V gene data show CDR1 as SGHVS and CDR2 as FQNEAQ. V dropped 5 bases and J dropped 6 bases, with 20 bases sitting between them. CDR3 length equals 15 residues. CDR3: CASSKTAALGGEQYF. The CDR3, as DNA: TGTGCCAGCAGCAAGACGGCCGCCTTGGGAGGCGAGCAGTACTTC.

This chain connects TRBV5-1 to TRBJ2-7; 7 positions agree with TRBD2. V was pared by 0 bases and J by 6 bases, with 15 bases of the junction left unmatched. CDR1 SGHRS and CDR2 YFSETQ come from the germline V gene. The length of the CDR3 is 17 residues. The CDR3 coding sequence is TGCGCCAGCAGCTTGGCCGGGAGGTCTGGCCTGGCCACCGAGCAGTACTTC. Amino acid sequence: CASSLAGRSGLATEQYF. The complete variable domain, with remaining parts taken from reference TRBV5-1 and TRBJ2-7, reads KAGVTQTPRYLIKTRGQQVTLSCSPISGHRSVSWYQQTPGQGLQFLFEYFSETQRNKGNFPGRFSGRQFSNSRSEMNVSTLELGDSALYLCASSLAGRSGLATEQYFGPGTRLTVT.

The chain employs TRBV27 and TRBJ1-1, with D unresolved. V dropped 0 bases and J dropped 7 bases, with 9 bases sitting between them. The germline V gene encodes CDR1 MNHEY and CDR2 SMNVEV (reference sequence). The CDR3 sequence is 13 residues long. The CDR3 sequence is CASSLSLLGEAFF. CDR3 bases: TGTGCCAGCAGTTTATCCCTCCTGGGTGAAGCTTTCTTT.

The chain links TRBV20-1 to TRBJ1-2, with D possibly TRBD1 on 5 matching bases. The CDR3 loop spans 11 amino acids. Germline lookup yields CDR1 DFQATT and CDR2 SNEGSKA (reference sequence). The ends were cut back, 5 bases at V and 4 bases at J, with 8 bases in the middle. CDR3 nucleotide sequence: TGCAGTGCTGATGACAGCTATGGCTACACCTTC. Protein product: CSADDSYGYTF.

The CDR3 loop is CASSPPASGTNIQYF. CDR3 bases: TGTGCCAGCTCACCACCGGCTAGCGGGACCAACATTCAGTACTTC. The chain joins TRBV18 to TRBJ2-4; 9 bases map to TRBD2. This CDR3 comprises 15 residues. The germline V gene has CDR1 KGHSH and CDR2 LQKENI. V shed 0 bases and J 7 bases; nucleotides not matched to a gene: 4.

This clonotype appeared a few times. The chain couples TRBV12-1 to TRBJ2-5; TRBD1 reflects the table's D call only, with no check against the DNA. TRBV12-1 is listed as a pseudogene. This CDR3 comprises 18 residues. The CDR3 here is CASSFGGRGRVKQETQYF. CDR3 DNA: TGTGCCAGCAGCTTTGGGGGCAGGGGCCGGGTAAAACAAGAGACCCAGTACTTC.

This clonotype has a handful of counts. This sequence joins TRBV7-2 and TRBJ2-5, with TRBD1 identical over 7 bases. J lost 7 bases, V lost 3 bases, and 14 bases had no gene match. The CDR3 has 16 residues. The germline V gene has CDR1 SGHTA and CDR2 FQGNSA. The CDR3 bases are TGTGCCAGCAGCTTGGGTGGAACAGGGGCAAGTGGGACCCAGTACTTC. It translates to CASSLGGTGASGTQYF.

The V call is TRBV7-9, the J call TRBJ2-5, with D perhaps TRBD2 (6 bases). The CDR3 runs 14 residues. Trimming took off 5 bases at V and 4 bases at J, with 14 bases between the two ends. Germline V lookup: CDR1 SEHNR, CDR2 FQNEAQ (reference sequence). The CDR3 DNA reads as TGTGCCAGCAGCCCTTGGCAGGGAGGAGAGACCCAGTACTTC. It yields the protein CASSPWQGGETQYF.

CDR3 region: CASSQGVQASQYF. CDR3 DNA: TGTGCCAGCAGCCAAGGGGTACAGGCATCCCAGTACTTC. J is TRBJ2-5 and V is TRBV3-1; D might be TRBD1 (5 bases). V lost 1 base to trimming and J lost 9 bases, with 12 bases between them. The V gene's germline CDR1 is LGHDT and CDR2 YNNKEL (reference sequence). CDR3 length: 13 residues.

This clonotype was observed a handful of times. The gene calls are TRBV5-1 and TRBJ1-6; 11 bases align to TRBD1. The CDR3 is 14 residues long. Germline CDR1 is SGHRS and CDR2 is YFSETQ. After removal of 4 bases from V and 8 bases from J, the junction contained 2 bases not matched to a gene. The CDR3 sequence is CASSVDRGHSPLHF. The CDR3 bases are TGCGCCAGCAGCGTGGACAGGGGGCATTCACCCCTCCACTTT. Supplemented by reference TRBV5-1 and TRBJ1-6, the full variable domain reads KAGVTQTPRYLIKTRGQQVTLSCSPISGHRSVSWYQQTPGQGLQFLFEYFSETQRNKGNFPGRFSGRQFSNSRSEMNVSTLELGDSALYLCASSVDRGHSPLHFGNGTRLTVT.

The chain employs TRBV6-1 and TRBJ1-2, with TRBD1 as a possible D gene (6 bases). Germline CDR1 MNHNS, CDR2 SASEGT. The V gene lost 0 bases and the J gene lost 0 bases, with 8 bases spanning the gap. This CDR3 comprises 15 residues. The CDR3 DNA is TGTGCCAGCAGTGAAGCCCGGACAGCTAACTATGGCTACACCTTC. Translating gives CASSEARTANYGYTF.

The chain joins TRBV9 to TRBJ1-2; D possibly corresponds to TRBD1 (6 bases). Trimming cost V 3 bases and J 2 bases, with 11 bases left between them. The germline V gene has CDR1 SGDLS and CDR2 YYNGEE. The CDR3 has 14 residues. The CDR3 region is CASSERTANYGYTF. The CDR3 coding sequence is TGTGCCAGCAGCGAGCGGACAGCGAACTATGGCTACACCTTC.

This clonotype was seen more than once but under ten times. The V gene is TRBV15, the J gene TRBJ2-7, with 14 bases aligning to TRBD2. The V and J ends lost 5 bases and 9 bases, in that order; junction bases with no gene match: 6. There are 14 residues in the CDR3. CDR1 is LNHNV, CDR2 YYDKDF, per germline (reference sequence). The CDR3 is CATSQGLAGAVQYF. CDR3 DNA: TGTGCCACCAGCCAGGGACTAGCGGGAGCCGTGCAGTACTTC.

The sample holds a few counts of this clonotype. This chain joins TRBV27 and TRBJ2-3, with D possibly being TRBD2 (6 bases). V lost 5 bases to trimming and J lost 6 bases, with 18 bases between them. Germline CDR1 reads MNHEY; CDR2 reads SMNVEV (reference sequence). The CDR3 has 15 residues. CDR3 bases: TGTGCCAGCAGTCAGCGGGTTCCTTACTCGGATACGCAGTATTTT. Its protein product is CASSQRVPYSDTQYF.

CDR3 nucleotide sequence: TGTGCCAGCAGACGCGGGACTAGCGGGAGATATGAGCAGTTCTTC. Its translation is CASRRGTSGRYEQFF. The V call is TRBV12-3 or TRBV12-4, the J call TRBJ2-1; 14 positions match TRBD2. V lost 6 bases, J lost 8 bases, and 6 bases stayed unmatched. This CDR3 contains 15 residues.

This clonotype was seen ten or more times. This sequence joins TRBV12-3 or TRBV12-4 and TRBJ2-3; possibly TRBD2 for D (5 bases). This CDR3 spans 14 amino acids. The V gene lost 8 bases and the J gene lost 0 bases, with 12 bases spanning the gap. In DNA, the CDR3 is TGTGCCAGCCGTTCCTGGACTAGCACAGATACGCAGTATTTT. Its protein is CASRSWTSTDTQYF.

The V call is TRBV4-2, the J call TRBJ2-4; D not resolved. The CDR3 has 15 residues. CDR1 LGHNA and CDR2 YNFKEQ come from the germline V gene. V was cut by 0 bases and J by 0 bases, with 6 bases left in between. The CDR3 DNA follows: TGTGCCAGCAGCCAAGAATTGCTAGCCAAAAACATTCAGTACTTC. The encoded protein is CASSQELLAKNIQYF.

This clonotype has just a few counts. The V and J genes are TRBV5-1 and TRBJ2-3, with TRBD1 identical over 7 bases. CDR1 is SGHRS and CDR2 is YFSETQ in the germline V gene. With V trimmed by 3 bases and J by 1 base, 5 bases remained unmatched. CDR3 length: 15 residues. The CDR3 DNA sequence: TGCGCCAGCAGCTCTCAGGGGGTCCGCACAGATACGCAGTATTTT. Translating gives CASSSQGVRTDTQYF.

This clonotype was counted many times. The V and J genes are TRBV10-3 and TRBJ2-1; 14 nucleotides align to TRBD2. CDR1 is ENHRY, CDR2 SYGVKD, per germline. The length of the CDR3 is 17 residues. The junction had 6 bases not matched to a gene; V was cut back by 4 bases and J by 4 bases. CDR3 loop: CAISGLRLAGGYNEQFF. The CDR3 DNA reads as TGTGCCATCAGTGGCCTACGACTAGCGGGGGGGTACAATGAGCAGTTCTTC.

This clonotype was detected a few times. The J gene is TRBJ2-6, the V gene TRBV20-1, with 8 bases identical to TRBD1. Germline CDR1 DFQATT, CDR2 SNEGSKA (reference sequence). The CDR3 has 17 amino acids. With 3 bases clipped from V and 4 bases from J, the junction kept 11 bases outside the gene matches. The CDR3 DNA sequence: TGCAGTGCTAGTGGTGCGACAGGGGTATCCGGGGCCAACGTCCTGACTTTC. The encoded protein is CSASGATGVSGANVLTF.

This chain links TRBV28 with TRBJ2-7; 7 nucleotides match TRBD1. This CDR3 has 14 residues. The germline gives CDR1 MDHEN, CDR2 SYDVKM. With 3 bases clipped from V and 5 bases from J, the junction kept 7 bases outside the gene matches. In nucleotides, the CDR3 is TGTGCCAGCAGTTTTGGAGACAGGGTGGACGAGCAGTACTTC. It yields the protein CASSFGDRVDEQYF.

This chain joins TRBV20-1 and TRBJ2-3; no definite D call. This CDR3 is built from 12 residues. With 3 bases removed from V and 4 bases from J, the gap between germline ends came to 8 bases. Per germline, CDR1 DFQATT and CDR2 SNEGSKA (reference sequence). The CDR3 is CSASLQPDTQYF. The CDR3 DNA reads TGCAGTGCTAGTTTACAACCAGATACGCAGTATTTT.

V usage is TRBV12-3 or TRBV12-4 and J usage is TRBJ2-3, with D possibly TRBD2 on 6 matching bases. Deletions cut 3 bases from V and 0 bases from J, with 22 bases between. CDR3 size: 19 residues. DNA for the CDR3: TGTGCCAGCAGTTTGGGGGGTCTGTTTAGGGTAACTAGCACAGATACGCAGTATTTT. Amino acids: CASSLGGLFRVTSTDTQYF.

The chain couples TRBV12-3 or TRBV12-4 to TRBJ1-2; D not certain. The CDR3 covers 13 residues. Trimming shortened V by 6 bases and J by 4 bases, and 12 bases separated the two germline ends. The CDR3 DNA follows: TGTGCCAGCAGCCCGACTTGGGGCTATGGCTACACCTTC. Its translation: CASSPTWGYGYTF.

This clonotype was observed a handful of times. This sequence joins TRBV20-1 and TRBJ2-2; no clear D. V was shortened by 4 bases and J by 6 bases, with 15 bases between the two germline ends. This CDR3 is built from 14 residues. The germline V gene encodes CDR1 DFQATT and CDR2 SNEGSKA (reference sequence). The CDR3: CSAKPLEGPGELFF. The CDR3 DNA follows: TGCAGTGCTAAGCCCTTAGAAGGGCCCGGGGAGCTGTTTTTT.

The genes are TRBV20-1 and TRBJ2-4; D perhaps matches TRBD1 (6 bases). Germline CDR1 DFQATT, CDR2 SNEGSKA (reference sequence). The CDR3 has 14 residues. Trimming pared 6 bases from V and 3 bases from J, leaving 15 bases between. CDR3 loop: CSAMDSNLKNIQYF. The CDR3 nucleotides read TGCAGTGCCATGGACAGTAATCTCAAAAACATTCAGTACTTC.

Many counts were recorded for this clonotype. The chain carries TRBV5-6 and TRBJ1-2, with a possible D match to TRBD1 (5 bases). Germline V CDR1 and CDR2: SGHDT, YYEEEE. This CDR3 has 14 residues. Trimming shortened V by 4 bases and J by 4 bases, and 14 bases separated the two germline ends. The CDR3 nucleotides read TGTGCCAGCAGCCGAAAGGGGCAATCCTATGGCTACACCTTC. This codes for CASSRKGQSYGYTF.

The chain has TRBV7-2 and TRBJ2-7; the D gene could be TRBD1 or TRBD2 (6 bases each). Germline loops: CDR1 SGHTA, CDR2 FQGNSA. This CDR3 contains 15 residues. V was cut by 1 base and J by 3 bases, with 13 bases left in between. CDR3: CASSLERGPLYEQYF. CDR3 bases: TGTGCCAGCAGCTTAGAACGGGGGCCCCTCTACGAGCAGTACTTC.

In its sample, this clonotype was seen a few times. The chain joins TRBV15 to TRBJ1-1; D perhaps matches TRBD1 (6 bases). Trimming cost V 3 bases and J 4 bases, with 18 bases left between them. The CDR3 loop spans 16 amino acids. Looked up from germline, CDR1 is LNHNV and CDR2 is YYDKDF (reference sequence). The CDR3 DNA follows: TGTGCCACCAGCAGGGATACTCGGGGGGCTGGCACTGAAGCTTTCTTT. As protein: CATSRDTRGAGTEAFF. Full variable domain (missing parts from reference TRBV15 and TRBJ1-1): DAMVIQNPRYQVTQFGKPVTLSCSQTLNHNVMYWYQQKSSQAPKLLFHYYDKDFNNEADTPDNFQSRRPNTSFCFLDIRSPGLGDTAMYLCATSRDTRGAGTEAFFGQGTRLTVV.